The 6 T cell receptor beta chains reported below all come from one sample, sequenced in a study of control samples from healthy donors and cancer patients. Here immunoSEQ multiplex PCR was the method, and the copy in TCRdb shows in-frame clones only, minus some. The sample contains 80,000 to 85,000 clones, 70% to 90% of which appear only once. Sequenced material: blood. The receptors were gathered from a woman aged 50 to 60 in good health.

This clone came up once. The J gene is TRBJ2-1, the V gene TRBV9; D gene unclear. Deletions cut 0 bases from V and 5 bases from J, with 3 bases between. The CDR3 loop spans 12 amino acids. Germline CDR1 reads SGDLS; CDR2 reads YYNGEE. Written as DNA, the CDR3 is TGTGCCAGCAGCGTAGAAGACAATGAGCAGTTCTTC. This codes for CASSVEDNEQFF.

CDR3 loop: CATSDWTGQPQHF. The DNA of the CDR3 is TGTGCCACCAGTGACTGGACAGGTCAGCCCCAGCATTTT. The J gene is TRBJ1-5, the V gene TRBV24-1; TRBD1 matches 7 bases. V shed 4 bases, J shed 6 bases, and the junction held 2 bases outside the gene matches. Germline loops: CDR1 KGHDR, CDR2 SFDVKD. The length of the CDR3 is 13 residues.

J is TRBJ1-4 and V is TRBV7-2; weak D call: TRBD1 (6 bases). The V gene's germline CDR1 is SGHTA and CDR2 FQGNSA. There are 13 residues in the CDR3. V was pared by 1 base and J by 7 bases, with 7 bases between. This chain's CDR3 is CASSLVGGEKLFF. The DNA for the CDR3 is TGTGCCAGCAGCTTAGTAGGGGGTGAAAAACTGTTTTTT.

This clone occurred a few times. The rearrangement uses TRBV20-1 and TRBJ2-3; D may correspond to TRBD1 or TRBD2 (7 bases each). V was trimmed by 3 bases and J by 2 bases, leaving 18 bases between them. Germline assignment: CDR1 DFQATT and CDR2 SNEGSKA (reference sequence). The CDR3 length is 16 residues. The CDR3 nucleotides are TGCAGTGCTAGTGAGGGAGGGGGCGGCTACACAGATACGCAGTATTTT. Protein sequence: CSASEGGGGYTDTQYF.

This clone was seen once. V gene TRBV5-1 combines with J gene TRBJ1-1, with 7 nucleotides matching TRBD1. The V gene end was trimmed by 3 bases and the J gene end by 3 bases; junction bases not matched to a gene: 14. Germline lookup yields CDR1 SGHRS and CDR2 YFSETQ. The CDR3 extends over 17 amino acids. The CDR3 DNA sequence: TGCGCCAGCAGCTGGGACAGCCCCCCCGGGGAGGACACTGAAGCTTTCTTT. It yields the protein CASSWDSPPGEDTEAFF.

The chain uses TRBV5-6 and TRBJ2-7, with D maybe TRBD2 (6 bases). The CDR3 runs 13 residues. V lost 5 bases to trimming and J lost 1 base, with 10 bases between them. Looked up from germline, CDR1 is SGHDT and CDR2 is YYEEEE. In nucleotides, the CDR3 is TGTGCCAGCAGTCGGGACTTTTCCTACGAGCAGTACTTC. It yields the protein CASSRDFSYEQYF.